Listed here is a single TCR beta chain. Its antigen is unidentified. Next came a second PCR, run for about 6 to 12 cycles, which used a sample-barcoded 5' primer along with a J-beta primer mix. MiXCR, applied by TCRdb to the 5' RACE reads, yields one record per CDR3 protein. Of 450,000 to 650,000 distinct CDR3 sequences in the sample, approximately 25% were seen once. Donors were healthy Caucasian individuals from Russia aged roughly 6 to 95. The extraction recovered at least 5.5 micrograms of total RNA per sample. The sample is drawn from a study of blood T cells in healthy people across ages. Overall study findings and caveats: The lack of PBMC sorting stopped any conclusive naive versus antigen-experienced comparison.

Trimming took 8 bases from V and 4 from J; bases not matched to a gene: 8. Germline loops: CDR1 SEHNR, CDR2 FQNEAQ (reference sequence). The CDR3 runs 14 residues. Separately, the same data were catalogued under a study of T cells of mothers and their children.

Sample: blood. V gene TRBV7-9 combines with J gene TRBJ2-5; 9 bases are a match to TRBD1. The source is a boy between 10 and 17 years old in good health. The CDR3 bases are TGTGCCAGCTTTCGGACAGGGGCCCCAGAGACCCAGTACTTC. Protein: CASFRTGAPETQYF. The whole variable domain, filled in from reference TRBV7-9 and TRBJ2-5, reads DTGVSQNPRHKITKRGQNVTFRCDPISEHNRLYWYRQTLGQGPEFLTYFQNEAQLEKSRLLSDRFSAERPKGSFSTLEIQRTEQGDSAMYLCASFRTGAPETQYFGPGTRLLVL.